This T cell receptor beta chain appears in the sequencing data of a study of blood T cell repertoires in COVID-19. Per the authors' pipeline: Nucleated cell counts were estimated from reference gene primer amplification. Generated by immunoSEQ multiplex PCR, the TCRdb table keeps only in-frame clones and is missing some. V and J calls plus clone size are reproduced from that table; the DNA served to infer D and trimming. The profile covers about 430,000 clones, with 88% appearing a single time and about 1.5% taken by the ten largest. Germline V gives CDR1 MDHEN, CDR2 SYDVKM. Trimming stripped 5 bases from V and 4 bases from J, with 12 bases between. The CDR3 covers 13 residues.

Sequencing was done on a sample of PBMCs or T cells enriched from blood (not recorded which). The source is a woman between 18 and 29 years old who had been exposed to COVID-19. The rearrangement joins TRBV28 to TRBJ2-7, with D possibly matching TRBD2 (5 bases). The CDR3 bases are TGTGCCAGCAGTCCCCGGGGTATGTACGAGCAGTACTTC. Its translation: CASSPRGMYEQYF.